The clone carrying this T cell receptor (beta chain) was counted many times. The CDR3 is made up of 12 amino acids. The germline CDR1 and CDR2 sequences are DFQATT and SNEGSKA (reference sequence). The V and J ends lost 4 bases and 2 bases respectively, with 9 bases between them. This record belongs to a study of T-cell reconstitution after alpha-beta-depleted transplantation in children. Construction of the TCRbeta library involved unique molecular identifiers. TCRdb recomputed calls from the PCR reads with MiXCR, one row per CDR3 protein. The table has 230,000 or so distinct CDR3 sequences, about 8.8% seen once.

This clonotype was obtained from a human donor who donated a stem cell graft to a child with SCID. This sequence joins TRBV20-1 and TRBJ2-7, with D possibly being TRBD1 (5 bases). The sequencing used PBMCs from the stem cell graft donor, collected from the stem cell graft. This chain's CDR3 is CSATPRAYEQYF. CDR3 bases: TGCAGTGCTACACCCAGGGCCTACGAGCAGTACTTC.